These T cell receptor beta chains were read from a single sample in a study of T cell changes during pregnancy in multiple sclerosis. Assay used: immunoSEQ multiplex PCR; TCRdb lists only in-frame clones, some missing. The sample contains under 50,000 clones, roughly 94% of which appear only once. The sequencing here drew on CD8+ T cells from peripheral blood mononuclear cells, taken in the first trimester of pregnancy. All receptors come from a female donor with multiple sclerosis, enrolled in a pregnancy study. The CDR3 runs from the conserved cysteine through the conserved F or W. The order of the fields is V gene, D gene, J gene, clone size, CDR3 protein, CDR3 DNA. A D gene is named only where the DNA matches it firmly. Clone size is shown for a subset of rows, as once, few, many or a class of expanded clone.

TRBV27	TRBD1	TRBJ1-1	-	CASSHRGTEAFF	TGTGCCAGCAGCCACAGGGGCACTGAAGCTTTCTTT
TRBV29-1	TRBD1	TRBJ2-2	-	CSVEDQDRVTGELFF	TGCAGCGTTGAGGATCAGGACAGGGTCACCGGGGAGCTGTTTTTT
TRBV29-1	TRBD1	TRBJ2-2	-	CSVETGLNTGELFF	TGCAGCGTCGAGACAGGGCTAAACACCGGGGAGCTGTTTTTT
TRBV6-5	TRBD1	TRBJ2-5	once	CASSSVQGAQYF	TGTGCCAGCAGTTCAGTCCAGGGGGCCCAGTACTTC
TRBV5-5	-	TRBJ1-2	-	CASNPDTSYGYTF	TGTGCCAGCAACCCGGACACCAGCTATGGCTACACCTTC
TRBV15	TRBD2	TRBJ2-1	-	CATSREAVTSGRAIQFF	TGTGCCACCAGCAGAGAGGCCGTGACTAGCGGGAGAGCAATCCAGTTCTTC
TRBV27	-	TRBJ2-2	-	CASSPQNTGELFF	TGTGCCAGCAGCCCACAGAACACCGGGGAGCTGTTTTTT
TRBV7-2	TRBD2	TRBJ2-3	-	CASSATSGRSDTQYF	TGTGCCAGCAGCGCGACTAGCGGGAGATCAGATACGCAGTATTTT
TRBV30	TRBD1	TRBJ1-4	once	CAWNHVGRGFSNEKLFF	TGTGCCTGGAATCATGTAGGCAGGGGGTTTTCTAATGAAAAACTGTTTTTT
TRBV19	-	TRBJ1-1	-	CASTLGGARTEAFF	TGTGCCAGTACCCTGGGCGGGGCACGGACTGAAGCTTTCTTT
TRBV21-1	-	TRBJ2-7	-	CASSKERGQGKEYEQYF	TGTGCCAGCAGCAAAGAAAGAGGACAGGGGAAGGAGTACGAGCAGTACTTC
TRBV27	TRBD2	TRBJ2-7	-	CASSLAAGTFSYEQYF	TGTGCCAGCAGTTTAGCAGCGGGAACCTTCTCCTACGAGCAGTACTTC
TRBV29-1	-	TRBJ2-3	-	CSEGESNTDTQYF	TGCAGCGAGGGGGAAAGTAATACAGATACGCAGTATTTT
TRBV27	-	TRBJ2-7	-	CASSYGAGTLYEQYF	TGTGCCAGCAGTTACGGGGCTGGGACTCTATACGAGCAGTACTTC
TRBV11-2	-	TRBJ2-1	-	CASSLAGEVNEQFF	TGTGCCAGCAGCTTAGCGGGGGAGGTAAATGAGCAGTTCTTC
TRBV18	-	TRBJ2-3	-	CASSLGRDSPSVRTDTQYF	TGTGCCAGCTCACTGGGGCGGGACTCGCCCTCGGTCCGCACAGATACGCAGTATTTT
TRBV10-3	-	TRBJ2-7	-	CAISEPISYEQYF	TGTGCCATCAGTGAGCCTATCTCCTACGAGCAGTACTTC
TRBV7-7	-	TRBJ2-5	-	CASSLEWAGQETQYF	TGTGCCAGCAGCTTAGAGTGGGCAGGGCAAGAGACCCAGTACTTC
TRBV5-1	TRBD1	TRBJ1-2	-	CASSPVAQGDYGYTF	TGCGCCAGCAGCCCGGTGGCACAGGGGGACTATGGCTACACCTTC
TRBV6-5	-	TRBJ1-5	-	CASRRERVSNQPQHF	TGTGCCAGCCGAAGGGAGAGGGTTAGCAATCAGCCCCAGCATTTT
TRBV5-1	-	TRBJ2-5	-	CASSLVNSGETQYF	TGCGCCAGCAGCTTGGTTAACAGCGGGGAGACCCAGTACTTC
TRBV6-5	TRBD1	TRBJ1-2	-	CASRDRGLSYTF	TGTGCCAGCCGGGACAGGGGGTTAAGCTACACCTTC
TRBV5-6	TRBD2	TRBJ2-7	-	CASSLDPLAGPAYEQYF	TGTGCCAGCAGCTTGGACCCACTAGCGGGTCCCGCCTACGAGCAGTACTTC
TRBV27	TRBD1	TRBJ2-1	once	CASRDRGGRDNEQFF	TGTGCCAGCAGAGACAGGGGAGGTCGAGACAATGAGCAGTTCTTC
TRBV19	-	TRBJ1-1	-	CASSIGQFSTEAFF	TGTGCCAGTAGTATAGGACAGTTTTCCACTGAAGCTTTCTTT
TRBV7-9	TRBD2	TRBJ2-1	-	CASSSGTSGRGYNEQFF	TGTGCCAGCAGCTCCGGGACTAGCGGGAGGGGATACAATGAGCAGTTCTTC
TRBV19	TRBD2	TRBJ2-1	-	CASTPTSGNYNEQFF	TGTGCCAGTACTCCGACTAGCGGGAATTACAATGAGCAGTTCTTC
TRBV9	TRBD1	TRBJ1-2	-	CASSVGQGNYGYTF	TGTGCCAGCAGCGTAGGACAGGGGAACTATGGCTACACCTTC
TRBV9	-	TRBJ2-7	-	CASSDPQGGTYEQYF	TGTGCCAGCAGCGACCCCCAAGGGGGTACCTACGAGCAGTACTTC
TRBV5-5	TRBD1	TRBJ2-2	-	CASSRPGDRYTGELFF	TGTGCCAGCAGCCGACCCGGGGACAGATACACCGGGGAGCTGTTTTTT
TRBV7-9	TRBD2	TRBJ2-2	-	CASSLAEAGPAGGPTELFF	TGTGCCAGCAGCTTAGCGGAGGCGGGACCAGCGGGAGGCCCGACGGAGCTGTTTTTT
TRBV21-1	-	TRBJ1-5	-	CASSKPTVEGVFGNQPQHF	TGTGCCAGCAGCAAACCTACGGTAGAGGGGGTTTTTGGCAATCAGCCCCAGCATTTT
TRBV6-6	-	TRBJ2-2	-	CASSPRTDTGELFF	TGTGCCAGCAGTCCGAGAACAGACACCGGGGAGCTGTTTTTT
TRBV4-3	-	TRBJ2-1	-	CASSHGTAYNEQFF	TGCGCCAGCAGCCACGGGACTGCCTACAATGAGCAGTTCTTC
TRBV5-1	TRBD1	TRBJ2-7	-	CASSLLTGGEQYF	TGCGCCAGCAGCTTGTTGACAGGGGGGGAGCAGTACTTC
TRBV28	TRBD2	TRBJ2-1	-	CARDPPQLAGGDEQFF	TGTGCCAGAGACCCCCCCCAACTAGCGGGAGGGGATGAGCAGTTCTTC
TRBV27	-	TRBJ1-6	-	CASSLYNSPLHF	TGTGCCAGCAGTCTCTATAATTCACCCCTCCACTTT
TRBV30	TRBD1	TRBJ2-5	-	CAWSPGQGETQYF	TGTGCCTGGAGTCCCGGACAGGGGGAGACCCAGTACTTC
TRBV19	TRBD1	TRBJ1-5	once	CASTQGGYQPQHF	TGTGCCAGTACACAGGGGGGTTACCAGCCCCAGCATTTT
TRBV6-4	-	TRBJ2-3	-	CASSASTSTDTQYF	TGTGCCAGCAGTGCGTCAACTAGCACAGATACGCAGTATTTT
TRBV19	-	TRBJ1-2	-	CASSPLRGENGGYTF	TGTGCCAGTAGTCCTCTCCGGGGGGAAAACGGCGGCTACACCTTC
TRBV5-4	-	TRBJ1-1	once	CASSSRTVENTEAFF	TGTGCCAGCAGCTCGAGGACAGTCGAAAACACTGAAGCTTTCTTT
TRBV9	TRBD1	TRBJ2-3	once	CASSPGGWDTDTQYF	TGTGCCAGCAGCCCAGGGGGTTGGGACACAGATACGCAGTATTTT
TRBV19	-	TRBJ1-5	-	CASRGSNQPQHF	TGTGCCAGTAGGGGCAGCAATCAGCCCCAGCATTTT
TRBV5-1	TRBD1	TRBJ2-7	-	CASSQGQGSYEQYF	TGCGCCAGCAGCCAGGGACAGGGATCGTACGAGCAGTACTTC
TRBV10-1	-	TRBJ2-7	many	CASSTDRSFYYEQYF	TGCGCCAGCAGTACCGACAGGAGCTTTTACTACGAGCAGTACTTC
TRBV5-1	TRBD2	TRBJ2-1	-	CASSLGLAGEDEQFF	TGCGCCAGCAGCCTGGGACTAGCGGGAGAGGATGAGCAGTTCTTC
TRBV2	TRBD1	TRBJ1-2	-	CASPRGRGREKDGYTF	TGTGCCAGCCCTAGGGGCAGGGGGCGCGAAAAAGATGGCTACACCTTC
TRBV9	-	TRBJ2-3	-	CASSVGSGTDTQYF	TGTGCCAGCAGCGTAGGTAGCGGCACAGATACGCAGTATTTT